This T cell receptor beta chain was obtained from a study of T cell responses to AZD1222 COVID-19 vaccine. Whole-study findings and limits: Vaccination with two AZD1222 doses was followed by a rise in Spike-specific TCR breadth and depth.

In germline, CDR1 is MDHEN, CDR2 SYDVKM. V was trimmed by 5 bases and J by 5 bases, leaving 7 bases between them. The CDR3 covers 12 residues. This clone appeared a few times. What it binds is unknown. Profiling relied on immunoSEQ multiplex PCR, and the TCRdb table lists in-frame clones only, not all of them. The table has about 56,000 clones, 70% to 90% seen once. The rearrangement links TRBV28 to TRBJ1-5, with TRBD1 as a possible D gene (5 bases). The specimen was peripheral blood, collected 28 days after the second AZD1222 dose. The clonotype comes from an adult who received the AZD1222 COVID-19 vaccine. This CDR3 reads CASSRGYQPQHF. DNA of the CDR3: TGTGCCAGCAGTAGGGGATATCAGCCCCAGCATTTT. Using reference TRBV28 and TRBJ1-5 for the parts outside the CDR3, the full variable domain is DVKVTQSSRYLVKRTGEKVFLECVQDMDHENMFWYRQDPGLGLRLIYFSYDVKMKEKGDIPEGYSVSREKKERFSLILESASTNQTSMYLCASSRGYQPQHFGDGTRLSIL.